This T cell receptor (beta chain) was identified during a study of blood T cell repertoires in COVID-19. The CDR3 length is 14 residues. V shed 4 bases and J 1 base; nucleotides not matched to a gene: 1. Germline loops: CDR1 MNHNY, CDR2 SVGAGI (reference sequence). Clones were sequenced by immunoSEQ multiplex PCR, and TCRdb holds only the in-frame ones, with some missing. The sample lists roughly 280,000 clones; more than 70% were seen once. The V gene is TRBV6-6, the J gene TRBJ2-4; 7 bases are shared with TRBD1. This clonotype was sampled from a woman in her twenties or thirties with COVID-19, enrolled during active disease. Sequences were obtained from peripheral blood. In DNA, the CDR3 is TGTGCCAGCAGTTTACAGGGGGCCAAAAACATTCAGTACTTC. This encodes CASSLQGAKNIQYF.